One sample yielded the 12 T cell receptor beta chains listed below, sequenced in a study of Ad26.COV2.S vaccination and SARS-CoV-2 variants. Treatment specified: over 15 received Ad26.COV2.S at low or high dose, single or two shots; 5 received placebo; per-sample allocation not given. Sampling happened 63 days after the first vaccine or placebo injection. The method was immunoSEQ multiplex PCR; TCRdb's version includes in-frame clones alone and lacks a portion of them. The sample holds 450,000 to 550,000 clones, nearly 90% seen once. This specimen was peripheral blood, taken in a trial of Ad26.COV2.S vaccine versus placebo. These receptors originate from a person aged 18-60 years who received the Ad26.COV2.S COVID-19 vaccine or a placebo.

The CDR3 nucleotides are TGTGCCAGCAGCCAGGCGTTAGGGGCCGGGGGCACAGATACGCAGTATTTT. Translated, it gives CASSQALGAGGTDTQYF. The chain carries TRBV4-2 and TRBJ2-3; D may be TRBD1 or TRBD2 (5 bases each). This CDR3 spans 17 amino acids. CDR1 and CDR2 (germline): LGHNA, YNFKEQ. V lost 3 bases to trimming and J lost 1 base, with 17 bases between them.

The chain's CDR3 is CASSPGTGSSVGYTF. The CDR3 nucleotides are TGTGCCAGCAGCCCCGGGACAGGGTCCTCGGTCGGCTACACCTTC. The chain carries TRBV7-3 and TRBJ1-2; 9 nucleotides line up with TRBD1. Germline assignment: CDR1 SGHTA and CDR2 FQGTGA. J was trimmed by 8 bases and V by 5 bases; bases with no gene match: 12. The CDR3 contains 15 residues.

The gene calls are TRBV7-9 and TRBJ2-7; 9 bases fit TRBD1. This CDR3 contains 14 residues. V shed 8 bases, J shed 5 bases, and the junction held 10 bases outside the gene matches. Germline-derived CDR1 and CDR2 are SEHNR and FQNEAQ (reference sequence). The CDR3 bases are TGTGCCAGCGGTACCCGGGACAGGGTCCACGAGCAGTACTTC. This encodes CASGTRDRVHEQYF.

The chain uses TRBV6-5 and TRBJ1-3; D gene ambiguous. Per germline, CDR1 MNHEY and CDR2 SVGAGI. V was pared by 11 bases and J by 5 bases, with 10 bases between. The CDR3 loop spans 11 amino acids. The CDR3 is CAAGVRNTIYF. The CDR3 coding sequence is TGTGCCGCCGGGGTAAGAAACACCATATATTTT.

V and J are TRBV3-1 (or the pseudogene TRBV3-2) and TRBJ1-1, with D possibly being TRBD1 (5 bases). CDR1 is LGHDT and CDR2 is YNNKEL in the germline V gene (reference sequence). V lost 0 bases to trimming and J lost 1 base, with 12 bases between them. The CDR3 is 16 amino acids. CDR3 region: CASSQDHLGPNTEAFF. CDR3 sequence (DNA): TGTGCCAGCAGCCAAGATCATCTGGGGCCGAACACTGAAGCTTTCTTT.

This chain links TRBV10-3 with TRBJ1-1, with TRBD1 matching over 10 bases. Germline-derived CDR1 and CDR2 are ENHRY and SYGVKD. The length of the CDR3 is 15 residues. The trim removed 10 bases at V and 3 bases at J, leaving 11 bases unmatched. The CDR3 loop reads CATSAWTGGDTEAFF. The CDR3 nucleotides are TGTGCCACCTCCGCATGGACAGGGGGGGACACTGAAGCTTTCTTT.

This clone has a handful of counts. The rearrangement links TRBV6-4 to TRBJ1-5; D call uncertain. The CDR3 runs to 13 residues. CDR1 and CDR2 from the germline V gene are MRHNA and SNTAGT. V was shortened by 4 bases and J by 4 bases, with 8 bases between the two germline ends. The CDR3 DNA reads as TGTGCCAGCAGTGCACGGTTGAATCAGCCCCAGCATTTT. It translates to CASSARLNQPQHF.

This chain links TRBV6-6 with TRBJ2-7, with D tentatively TRBD1 (5 bases). The CDR3 contains 12 residues. The ends were cut back, 5 bases at V and 4 bases at J, with 9 bases in the middle. CDR1 is MNHNY, CDR2 SVGAGI, per germline (reference sequence). This chain's CDR3 is CASSPQGYEQYF. DNA for the CDR3: TGTGCCAGCAGTCCCCAGGGATACGAGCAGTACTTC.

This chain connects TRBV18 to TRBJ2-7; TRBD1 matches at 8 bases. Germline V gives CDR1 KGHSH, CDR2 LQKENI. The CDR3 runs 16 residues. J gave up 7 bases and V 1 base, and 12 bases lay outside the gene matches. For the CDR3, the DNA is TGTGCCAGCTCACCACAGGGACAGGCGTCCCCTAAGGAGCAGTACTTC. Protein: CASSPQGQASPKEQYF. The full variable domain, in which reference TRBV18 and TRBJ2-7 provide the parts outside the CDR3, is NAGVMQNPRHLVRRRGQEARLRCSPMKGHSHVYWYRQLPEEGLKFMVYLQKENIIDESGMPKERFSAEFPKEGPSILRIQQVVRGDSAAYFCASSPQGQASPKEQYFGPGTRLTVT.

The chain joins TRBV6-5 to TRBJ1-4; D is uncertain. Looked up from germline, CDR1 is MNHEY and CDR2 is SVGAGI. Trimming shortened V by 5 bases and J by 7 bases, and 17 bases separated the two germline ends. The CDR3 sequence is 15 residues long. CDR3 sequence (DNA): TGTGCCAGCAGTCGCGCGGGTGGGGTTGGTGAAAAACTGTTTTTT. The encoded protein is CASSRAGGVGEKLFF.

J is TRBJ1-3 and V is TRBV6-2 or TRBV6-3; D is unclear. Germline values: CDR1 MNHEY, CDR2 SVGEGT. The CDR3 extends over 14 amino acids. V lost 4 bases and J lost 2, with 9 bases in between. CDR3: CASSSPGAGNTIYF. The CDR3 bases are TGTGCCAGCAGTTCTCCCGGTGCTGGAAACACCATATATTTT.

The chain employs TRBV28 and TRBJ1-6; 8 bases are a match to TRBD1. With 1 base clipped from V and 9 bases from J, the junction kept 14 bases outside the gene matches. The CDR3 extends over 18 amino acids. Germline V gene sequence: CDR1 MDHEN, CDR2 SYDVKM. The CDR3 sequence is CASSLSATGTGSGSPLHF. As DNA, the CDR3 is TGTGCCAGCAGTTTATCGGCCACCGGGACAGGTAGCGGTTCACCCCTCCACTTT. The full variable domain, rest sourced from reference TRBV28 and TRBJ1-6, is DVKVTQSSRYLVKRTGEKVFLECVQDMDHENMFWYRQDPGLGLRLIYFSYDVKMKEKGDIPEGYSVSREKKERFSLILESASTNQTSMYLCASSLSATGTGSGSPLHFGNGTRLTVT.